These 23 T cell receptor beta chains were sequenced from one sample in a study of blood T cell repertoires in COVID-19 (dated by TCRdb to 2020 to 2022). The method was the immunoSEQ multiplex PCR assay. TCRdb took this table from immuneACCESS and kept in-frame rearrangements with V and J called. Such tables lack part of the clones; where checked against another copy, unresolved V genes explain under half of the gap, and the rest is unexplained. The sample table holds 90,000 to 150,000 clones, of which approximately 87% were seen once. 6% to 9.5% of the sample is held by the ten biggest clonotypes. Sample: peripheral blood. These receptors originate from a man between 65 and 85 years old who had recovered from COVID-19.

CDR3: CSARVTYEQYF. CDR3 nucleotides: TGCAGTGCTAGAGTCACTTACGAGCAGTACTTC. The chain employs TRBV20-1 and TRBJ2-7; D not resolved. Germline values: CDR1 DFQATT, CDR2 SNEGSKA (reference sequence). The V gene lost 1 base and the J gene lost 4 bases, with 5 bases spanning the gap. This CDR3 is 11 amino acids long.

The DNA for the CDR3 is TGTGCCAGCAGCCCCCAGCGGGCTAGCGGCGAGCAGTTCTTC. This encodes CASSPQRASGEQFF. The chain links TRBV11-2 to TRBJ2-1; 7 positions agree with TRBD2. The CDR3 has 14 amino acids. Germline V CDR1 and CDR2: SGHAT, FQNNGV. The V gene end was trimmed by 5 bases and the J gene end by 10 bases; junction bases not matched to a gene: 11.

The rearrangement joins TRBV5-1 to TRBJ1-5; D gene ambiguous. V lost 2 bases, J lost 1 base, and 19 bases lay in between. Germline lookup yields CDR1 SGHRS and CDR2 YFSETQ. The CDR3 contains 18 residues. CDR3 protein: CASSLRRILDLSNQPQHF. The DNA of the CDR3 is TGCGCCAGCAGCTTAAGGCGGATTTTGGATCTCAGCAATCAGCCCCAGCATTTT.

The chain is built from TRBV24-1 and TRBJ2-3; 8 bases align to TRBD2. The CDR3 has 17 amino acids. Per germline, CDR1 KGHDR and CDR2 SFDVKD. V lost 2 bases to trimming and J lost 3 bases; unmatched junction nucleotides: 9. CDR3 bases: TGTGCCACCAGTGATTCCCCGGGGGGGGGCCGGACAGATACGCAGTATTTT. Encoded protein: CATSDSPGGGRTDTQYF.

The chain uses TRBV9 and TRBJ1-1, with no clear D. Germline V lookup: CDR1 SGDLS, CDR2 YYNGEE. Trimming removed 7 bases from V and 3 bases from J, with 19 bases in between. This CDR3 comprises 15 residues. The CDR3 region has the DNA TGTGCCAGCGACCCTACGGGGTTTAGTTACACTGAAGCTTTCTTT. This translates into CASDPTGFSYTEAFF.

This chain joins TRBV5-6 and TRBJ2-1; 8 nucleotides line up with TRBD2. There are 17 residues in the CDR3. The trim removed 2 bases at V and 7 bases at J, leaving 14 bases unmatched. Germline-derived CDR1 and CDR2 are SGHDT and YYEEEE. The DNA for the CDR3 is TGTGCCAGCAGCTTACCACCGGGACTAGGGATTTCTAATGAGCAGTTCTTC. Its protein product is CASSLPPGLGISNEQFF.

This clone was seen a handful of times. The chain carries TRBV6-2 or TRBV6-3 and TRBJ1-2, with 8 positions matching TRBD1. This CDR3 has 15 amino acids. The J segment lost 3 bases and the V segment lost 5 bases, leaving 8 bases of the junction unmatched. Germline V gene data show CDR1 as MNHEY and CDR2 as SVGEGT. The CDR3 loop is CASSPTGASYYGYTF. Here the CDR3 DNA reads TGTGCCAGCAGTCCGACAGGGGCGTCCTACTATGGCTACACCTTC.

This sequence joins TRBV3-1 (or the pseudogene TRBV3-2) and TRBJ2-6, with D possibly TRBD1 on 5 matching bases. CDR1 is LGHDT, CDR2 YNNKEL, per germline (reference sequence). With 2 bases removed from V and 0 bases from J, the gap between germline ends came to 23 bases. The CDR3 runs to 21 residues. The CDR3 loop reads CASSQNPDVRAHHSGANVLTF. The CDR3, as DNA: TGTGCCAGCAGCCAAAACCCCGACGTCAGGGCCCATCACTCTGGGGCCAACGTCCTGACTTTC.

This chain links TRBV9 with TRBJ2-5; TRBD2 aligns across 10 bases. This CDR3 contains 15 residues. V trimming: 4 bases; J trimming: 3 bases; junction bases outside the gene matches: 6. CDR1 and CDR2 (germline): SGDLS, YYNGEE. The CDR3 sequence is CASSPSLAGEETQYF. For the CDR3, the DNA is TGTGCCAGCAGCCCCAGTCTAGCGGGAGAAGAGACCCAGTACTTC.

The gene calls are TRBV9 and TRBJ2-5, with 7 bases that match TRBD1. V dropped 5 bases and J dropped 1; count of bases not matched to a gene: 2. From germline, CDR1 is SGDLS and CDR2 YYNGEE. This CDR3 contains 13 residues. CDR3 DNA sequence: TGTGCCAGCAGTGGGACAGTCCAAGAGACCCAGTACTTC. This sequence encodes CASSGTVQETQYF.

CDR3 bases: TGTGCCAGCAGTTTTCTAGATACGCAGTATTTT. Protein: CASSFLDTQYF. The V call is TRBV12-3 or TRBV12-4, the J call TRBJ2-3; D uncertain. The CDR3 extends over 11 amino acids. With 3 bases removed from V and 5 bases from J, the gap between germline ends came to 3 bases.

The chain combines TRBV30 with TRBJ2-7; D possibly corresponds to TRBD2 (5 bases). The V gene lost 1 base and the J gene lost 4 bases, with 8 bases spanning the gap. Germline values: CDR1 GTSNPN, CDR2 SVGIG (reference sequence). The CDR3 loop spans 12 amino acids. CDR3 bases: TGTGCCTGGAGTGCGGGAAATTACGAGCAGTACTTC. This sequence encodes CAWSAGNYEQYF.

This chain connects TRBV5-1 to TRBJ1-2, with 7 bases fitting TRBD1. Per the germline V gene, CDR1 is SGHRS and CDR2 is YFSETQ. The length of the CDR3 is 13 residues. V was clipped by 4 bases and J by 4 bases; unmatched bases: 4. CDR3 DNA sequence: TGCGCCAGCAGCCTGACAGGGATCTATGGCTACACCTTC. Protein sequence: CASSLTGIYGYTF.

The chain employs TRBV28 and TRBJ1-1; D possibly corresponds to TRBD1 (6 bases). The V gene's germline CDR1 is MDHEN and CDR2 SYDVKM. The CDR3 loop spans 18 amino acids. V lost 2 bases to trimming and J lost 1 base, with 20 bases between them. In DNA form, the CDR3 reads TGTGCCAGCAGTTTACCGGTAGGCAGGGGAGTAGGGAACACTGAAGCTTTCTTT. It specifies CASSLPVGRGVGNTEAFF.

The chain is built from TRBV4-3 and TRBJ2-2; TRBD2 aligns across 7 bases. CDR1 LGHNA and CDR2 YSLEER come from the germline V gene. The CDR3 runs 16 residues. V was pared by 0 bases and J by 2 bases, with 3 bases of the junction left unmatched. CDR3 in DNA: TGCGCCAGCAGCCAAGAATTGGGACTAAACACCGGGGAGCTGTTTTTT. This translates into CASSQELGLNTGELFF.

The rearrangement links TRBV18 to TRBJ2-1; 12 bases agree with TRBD2. This CDR3 is 18 amino acids long. Germline V gene data show CDR1 as KGHSH and CDR2 as LQKENI. J lost 2 bases, V lost 6 bases, and 11 bases had no gene match. The CDR3 region is CASSGASGGGPPYNEQFF. In DNA, the CDR3 is TGTGCCAGCTCCGGCGCTAGCGGGGGGGGCCCCCCCTACAATGAGCAGTTCTTC. Filled out from reference TRBV18 and TRBJ2-1, the complete variable domain reads NAGVMQNPRHLVRRRGQEARLRCSPMKGHSHVYWYRQLPEEGLKFMVYLQKENIIDESGMPKERFSAEFPKEGPSILRIQQVVRGDSAAYFCASSGASGGGPPYNEQFFGPGTRLTVL.

CDR3 DNA sequence: TGTGCCAGCAGTGACAGGGGGTGGACTGAAGCTTTCTTT. It specifies CASSDRGWTEAFF. V and J are TRBV2 and TRBJ1-1; the match to TRBD1 covers 7 bases. Losses at the gene ends were 3 bases for V and 5 bases for J; bases not matched to a gene: 3. Germline loops: CDR1 SNHLY, CDR2 FYNNEI. The CDR3 runs 13 residues.

The V call is TRBV24-1, the J call TRBJ1-2; a weak D match, TRBD1 (6 bases). This CDR3 has 14 amino acids. V shed 2 bases and J shed 4 bases, with 10 bases lying between them. Germline V lookup: CDR1 KGHDR, CDR2 SFDVKD. The CDR3 spells CATSDYRVGYGYTF. CDR3 DNA: TGTGCCACCAGTGATTACAGGGTGGGCTATGGCTACACCTTC.

The count of this clone is one. CDR3 sequence reads: CASSLEGKEYGYTF. CDR3 sequence (DNA): TGTGCCAGCAGTTTGGAGGGAAAGGAGTATGGCTACACCTTC. The V call is TRBV28, the J call TRBJ1-2; D uncertain. Trimming pared 3 bases from V and 5 bases from J, leaving 13 bases between. Germline V gene sequence: CDR1 MDHEN, CDR2 SYDVKM. The CDR3 is made up of 14 amino acids.

This chain uses TRBV7-9 with TRBJ2-7, with D maybe TRBD2 (6 bases). Trimming took off 3 bases at V and 6 bases at J, with 12 bases between the two ends. Germline V gene sequence: CDR1 SEHNR, CDR2 FQNEAQ (reference sequence). The CDR3 extends over 13 amino acids. The CDR3, as DNA: TGTGCCAGCAGCTTTACGGGGGTCAGCGAGCAGTACTTC. Residues: CASSFTGVSEQYF.

This chain uses TRBV7-9 with TRBJ2-7; 7 bases are shared with TRBD2. Unmatched junction bases numbered 10, after V lost 5 bases and J lost 6 bases. The CDR3 covers 14 residues. CDR1 and CDR2 from the germline V gene are SEHNR and FQNEAQ (reference sequence). CDR3 loop: CASSPTWGEGEQYF. DNA of the CDR3: TGTGCCAGCAGCCCGACGTGGGGGGAGGGCGAGCAGTACTTC.

The J gene is TRBJ2-7, the V gene TRBV4-1, with 7 bases aligning to TRBD1. After removal of 1 base from V and 3 bases from J, the junction contained 6 bases not matched to a gene. Germline lookup yields CDR1 MGHRA and CDR2 YSYEKL. The CDR3 has 15 residues. The CDR3 nucleotides read TGCGCCAGCAGCCAAGGTTCTCCAGGGGGCTACGAGCAGTACTTC. This codes for CASSQGSPGGYEQYF.

The chain combines TRBV6-2 or TRBV6-3 with TRBJ2-7; TRBD1 matches 11 bases. With 6 bases clipped from V and 4 bases from J, the junction kept 5 bases outside the gene matches. CDR1 is MNHEY, CDR2 SVGEGT, per germline. This CDR3 is built from 14 residues. The CDR3 is CASSRDRGTYEQYF. In DNA, the CDR3 is TGTGCCAGCAGCCGGGACAGGGGGACTTACGAGCAGTACTTC.